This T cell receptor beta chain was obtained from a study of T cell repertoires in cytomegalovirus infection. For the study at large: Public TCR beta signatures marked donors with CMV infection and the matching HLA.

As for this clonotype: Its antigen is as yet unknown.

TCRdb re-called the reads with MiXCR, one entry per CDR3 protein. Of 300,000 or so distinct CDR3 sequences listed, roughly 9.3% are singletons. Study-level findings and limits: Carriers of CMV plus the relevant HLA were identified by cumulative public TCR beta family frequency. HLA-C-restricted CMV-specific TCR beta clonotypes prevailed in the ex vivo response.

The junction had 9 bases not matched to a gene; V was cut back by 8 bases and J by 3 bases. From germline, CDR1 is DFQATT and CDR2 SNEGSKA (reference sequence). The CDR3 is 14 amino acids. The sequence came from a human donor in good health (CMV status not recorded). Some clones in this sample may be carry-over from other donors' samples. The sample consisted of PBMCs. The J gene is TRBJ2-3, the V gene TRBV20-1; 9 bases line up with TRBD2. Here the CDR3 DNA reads TGCAGTACGTCCGGCGGGGGGGCGACAGATACGCAGTATTTT. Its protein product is CSTSGGGATDTQYF.